What follows is one T cell receptor beta chain and its context. What it binds is not known. The entry originates in a study of identical twins' blood T cells. Study-wide findings and caveats: Twins shared more top CDR3 clonotypes than unrelated donors did.

Sample barcodes were added at both library ends during cDNA synthesis. One entry per CDR3 protein results from TCRdb running MiXCR on the 5' RACE reads. The table has hundreds of thousands of distinct CDR3 sequences, 25% to 35% seen once. The V gene lost 1 base and the J gene lost 10 bases, with 8 bases spanning the gap. CDR3 size: 12 residues. Looked up from germline, CDR1 is SGHVS and CDR2 is FNYEAQ. Sequencing was performed on PBMCs. The gene calls are TRBV7-6 and TRBJ2-1; D is unresolved. The TCR sequence derives from a woman aged 18 to 50 in good health. The CDR3 protein is CASSLVAREQFF. Written as DNA, the CDR3 is TGTGCCAGCAGCTTAGTAGCCCGAGAGCAGTTCTTC.